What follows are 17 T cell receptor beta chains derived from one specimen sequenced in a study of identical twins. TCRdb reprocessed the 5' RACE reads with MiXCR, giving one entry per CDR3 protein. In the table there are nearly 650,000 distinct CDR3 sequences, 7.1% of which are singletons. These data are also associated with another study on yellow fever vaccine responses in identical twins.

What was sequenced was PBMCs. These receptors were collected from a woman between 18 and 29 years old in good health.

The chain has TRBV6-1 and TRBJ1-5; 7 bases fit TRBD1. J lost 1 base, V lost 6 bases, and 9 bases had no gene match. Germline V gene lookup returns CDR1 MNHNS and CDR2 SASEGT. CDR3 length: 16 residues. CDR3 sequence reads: CASRPRSTGSNQPQHF. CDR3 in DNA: TGTGCCAGCAGGCCTCGATCGACAGGGAGCAATCAGCCCCAGCATTTT.

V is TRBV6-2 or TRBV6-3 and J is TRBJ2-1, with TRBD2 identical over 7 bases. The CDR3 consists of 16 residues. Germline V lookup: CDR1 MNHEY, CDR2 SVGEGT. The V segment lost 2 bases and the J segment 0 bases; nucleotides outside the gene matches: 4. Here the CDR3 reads CASSYRAGSSYNEQFF. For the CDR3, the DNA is TGTGCCAGCAGTTACCGAGCGGGGAGCTCCTACAATGAGCAGTTCTTC.

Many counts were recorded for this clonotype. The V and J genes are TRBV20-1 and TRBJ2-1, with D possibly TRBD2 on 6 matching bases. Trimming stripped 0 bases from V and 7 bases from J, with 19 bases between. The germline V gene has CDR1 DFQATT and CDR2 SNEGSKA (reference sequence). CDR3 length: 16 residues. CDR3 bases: TGCAGTGCTAGAGATTTCATGGCGGGGCTGGGTAATGAGCAGTTCTTC. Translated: CSARDFMAGLGNEQFF.

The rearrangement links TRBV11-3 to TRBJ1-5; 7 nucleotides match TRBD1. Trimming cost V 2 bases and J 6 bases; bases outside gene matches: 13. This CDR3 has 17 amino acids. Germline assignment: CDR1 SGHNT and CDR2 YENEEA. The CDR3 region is CASSLLLGDREFQPQHF. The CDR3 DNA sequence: TGTGCCAGCAGCTTACTTCTGGGCGACAGGGAATTTCAGCCCCAGCATTTT.

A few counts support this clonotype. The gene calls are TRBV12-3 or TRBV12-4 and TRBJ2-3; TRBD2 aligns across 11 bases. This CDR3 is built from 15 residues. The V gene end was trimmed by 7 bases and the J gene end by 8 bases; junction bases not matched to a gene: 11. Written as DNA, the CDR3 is TGTGCCAGCAACCACGCTAGCGGGAGGTTCGGTACGCAGTATTTT. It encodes CASNHASGRFGTQYF.

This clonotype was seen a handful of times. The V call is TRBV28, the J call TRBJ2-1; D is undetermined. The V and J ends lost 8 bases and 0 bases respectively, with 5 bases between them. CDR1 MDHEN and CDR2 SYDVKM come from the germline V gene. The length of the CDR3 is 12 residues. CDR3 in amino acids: CASLSSYNEQFF. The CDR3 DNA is TGTGCCAGCCTTTCCTCCTACAATGAGCAGTTCTTC. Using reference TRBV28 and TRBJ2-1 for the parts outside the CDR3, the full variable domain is DVKVTQSSRYLVKRTGEKVFLECVQDMDHENMFWYRQDPGLGLRLIYFSYDVKMKEKGDIPEGYSVSREKKERFSLILESASTNQTSMYLCASLSSYNEQFFGPGTRLTVL.

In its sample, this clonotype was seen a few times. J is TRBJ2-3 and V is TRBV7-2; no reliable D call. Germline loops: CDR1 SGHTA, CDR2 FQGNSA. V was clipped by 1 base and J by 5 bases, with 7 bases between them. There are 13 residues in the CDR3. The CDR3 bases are TGTGCCAGCAGCTTAGAGTTTCTAGATACGCAGTATTTT. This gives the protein CASSLEFLDTQYF.

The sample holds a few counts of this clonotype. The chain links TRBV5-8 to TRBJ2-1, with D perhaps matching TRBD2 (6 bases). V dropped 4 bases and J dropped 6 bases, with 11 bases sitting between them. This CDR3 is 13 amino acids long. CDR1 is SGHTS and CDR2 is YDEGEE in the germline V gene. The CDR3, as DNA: TGTGCCAGCAGCCCCTGGGGACTCAATGAGCAGTTCTTC. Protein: CASSPWGLNEQFF.

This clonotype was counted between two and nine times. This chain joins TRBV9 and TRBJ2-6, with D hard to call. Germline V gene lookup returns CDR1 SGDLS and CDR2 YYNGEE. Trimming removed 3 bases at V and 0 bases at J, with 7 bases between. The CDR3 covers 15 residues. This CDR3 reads CASSGFDSGANVLTF. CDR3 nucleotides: TGTGCCAGCAGCGGTTTCGACTCTGGGGCCAACGTCCTGACTTTC.

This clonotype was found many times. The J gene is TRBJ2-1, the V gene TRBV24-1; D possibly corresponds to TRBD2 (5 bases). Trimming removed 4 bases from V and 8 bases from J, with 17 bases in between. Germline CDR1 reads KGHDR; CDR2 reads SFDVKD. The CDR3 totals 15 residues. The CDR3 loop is CATSDQRGPQDEQFF. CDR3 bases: TGTGCCACCAGTGACCAACGAGGGCCTCAGGATGAGCAGTTCTTC.

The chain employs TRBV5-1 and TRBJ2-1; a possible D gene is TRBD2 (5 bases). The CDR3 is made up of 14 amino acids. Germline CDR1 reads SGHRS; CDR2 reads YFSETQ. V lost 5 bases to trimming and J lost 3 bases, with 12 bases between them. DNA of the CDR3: TGCGCCAGCAGTGAGGGAGAGGTCTACAATGAGCAGTTCTTC. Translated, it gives CASSEGEVYNEQFF.

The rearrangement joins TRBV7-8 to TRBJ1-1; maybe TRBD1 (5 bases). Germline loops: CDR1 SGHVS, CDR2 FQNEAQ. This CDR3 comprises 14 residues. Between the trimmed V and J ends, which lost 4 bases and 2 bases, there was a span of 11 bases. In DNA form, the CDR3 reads TGTGCCAGCAGCTCCAGGGTTAAAAACACTGAAGCTTTCTTT. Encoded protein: CASSSRVKNTEAFF.

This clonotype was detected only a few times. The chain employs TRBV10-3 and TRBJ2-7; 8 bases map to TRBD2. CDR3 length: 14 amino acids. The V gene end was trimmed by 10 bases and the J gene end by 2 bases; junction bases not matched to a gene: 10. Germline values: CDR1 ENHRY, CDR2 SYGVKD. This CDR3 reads CATRASGLTYEQYF. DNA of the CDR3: TGTGCCACGAGGGCTAGCGGGCTAACCTACGAGCAGTACTTC.

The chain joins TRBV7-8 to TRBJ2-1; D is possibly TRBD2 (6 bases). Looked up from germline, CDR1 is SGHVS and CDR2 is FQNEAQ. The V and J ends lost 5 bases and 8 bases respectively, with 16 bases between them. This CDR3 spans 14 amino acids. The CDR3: CASSVVGGVDEQFF. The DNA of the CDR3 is TGTGCCAGCAGCGTGGTTGGAGGGGTGGATGAGCAGTTCTTC.

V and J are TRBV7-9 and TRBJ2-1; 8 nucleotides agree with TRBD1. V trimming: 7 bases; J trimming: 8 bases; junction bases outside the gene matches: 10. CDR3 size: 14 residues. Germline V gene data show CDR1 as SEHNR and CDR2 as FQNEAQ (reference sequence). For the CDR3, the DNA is TGTGCCAGCAAAACGGGACAGGTCGCCGATGAGCAGTTCTTC. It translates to CASKTGQVADEQFF.

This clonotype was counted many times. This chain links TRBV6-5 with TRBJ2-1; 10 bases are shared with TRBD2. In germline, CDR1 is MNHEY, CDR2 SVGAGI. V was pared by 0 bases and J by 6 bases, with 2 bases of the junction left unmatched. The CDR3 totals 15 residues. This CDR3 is CASSYSLAGVNEQFF. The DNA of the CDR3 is TGTGCCAGCAGTTACTCCCTAGCGGGAGTCAATGAGCAGTTCTTC.

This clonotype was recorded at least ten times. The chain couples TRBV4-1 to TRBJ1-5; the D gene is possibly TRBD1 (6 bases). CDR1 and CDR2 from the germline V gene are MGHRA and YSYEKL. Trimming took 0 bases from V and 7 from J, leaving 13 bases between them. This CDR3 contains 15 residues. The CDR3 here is CASSQDRGSGQPQHF. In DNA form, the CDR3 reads TGCGCCAGCAGCCAAGACAGGGGAAGCGGCCAGCCCCAGCATTTT.